The 26 T cell receptor beta chains listed next were all sequenced from one sample in a study of T cells expressing NK-cell markers. Reprocessing the 5' RACE reads, TCRdb reports a single entry for every CDR3 protein and omits DNA. In all, the sample yields some 460,000 distinct CDR3 sequences. What was sequenced was blood T cells: a sorted CD56 or NKG2C T cell subset, CD4+ or CD8+ T cells, or bulk PBMC T cells (not recorded which). All receptors come from a woman aged 50 to 60 in good health.

The genes are TRBV20-1 and TRBJ1-1. Germline loops: CDR1 DFQATT, CDR2 SNEGSKA (reference sequence). The CDR3 has 16 amino acids. CDR3: CSALRGGNTGSMGAFF.

The CDR3 sequence is CASSEPPPPQYF. The chain is built from TRBV5-1 and TRBJ2-5; TCRdb picks TRBD1, but there is no DNA to check that call. The CDR3 spans 12 residues. Germline V lookup: CDR1 SGHRS, CDR2 YFSETQ. The complete variable domain, with remaining parts taken from reference TRBV5-1 and TRBJ2-5, reads KAGVTQTPRYLIKTRGQQVTLSCSPISGHRSVSWYQQTPGQGLQFLFEYFSETQRNKGNFPGRFSGRQFSNSRSEMNVSTLELGDSALYLCASSEPPPPQYFGPGTRLLVL.

V and J are TRBV7-2 and TRBJ1-1. CDR3 length: 17 amino acids. CDR1 and CDR2 (germline): SGHTA, FQGNSA. The CDR3 spells CASSFVELRRLNTEAFF. Full variable domain (remainder filled in from reference TRBV7-2 and TRBJ1-1): GAGVSQSPSNKVTEKGKDVELRCDPISGHTALYWYRQSLGQGLEFLIYFQGNSAPDKSGLPSDRFSAERTGGSVSTLTIQRTQQEDSAVYLCASSFVELRRLNTEAFFGQGTRLTVV.

The CDR3 spells CASSRAGQGIHNEQFF. V usage is TRBV18 and J usage is TRBJ2-1; TCRdb indicates TRBD2, and absent DNA this call remains unverified. The germline V gene encodes CDR1 KGHSH and CDR2 LQKENI. The CDR3 sequence is 16 residues long.

This chain joins TRBV7-6 and TRBJ2-7; the TCRdb call, TRBD2, lacks DNA for checking. Germline CDR1 is SGHVS and CDR2 is FNYEAQ. The CDR3 spans 17 residues. CDR3 in amino acids: CASSLESPASGSYEQYF.

The chain links TRBV9 to TRBJ2-6; TCRdb's assignment of TRBD1 cannot be checked, as there is no DNA. The CDR3 runs to 18 residues. Germline-derived CDR1 and CDR2 are SGDLS and YYNGEE. The CDR3: CASSAPGQGASGANVLTF.

The chain has TRBV14 and TRBJ2-1. From germline, CDR1 is SGHDN and CDR2 FVKESK. The CDR3 length is 16 residues. CDR3: CASSQRSGGPNNEQFF. Filled out from reference TRBV14 and TRBJ2-1, the complete variable domain reads EAGVTQFPSHSVIEKGQTVTLRCDPISGHDNLYWYRRVMGKEIKFLLHFVKESKQDESGMPNNRFLAERTGGTYSTLKVQPAELEDSGVYFCASSQRSGGPNNEQFFGPGTRLTVL.

This chain links TRBV6-1 with TRBJ1-6. The length of the CDR3 is 13 residues. CDR1 MNHNS and CDR2 SASEGT come from the germline V gene. CDR3 sequence: CASSAGWDSPLHF.

This chain links TRBV12-5 with TRBJ2-6. The CDR3 covers 15 residues. The germline V gene has CDR1 LGHNT and CDR2 FRNRAP. The CDR3 spells CASGFRSAGANVLTF. Full variable domain (outside the CDR3, taken from reference TRBV12-5 and TRBJ2-6): DARVTQTPRHKVTEMGQEVTMRCQPILGHNTVFWYRQTMMQGLELLAYFRNRAPLDDSGMPKDRFSAEMPDATLATLKIQPSEPRDSAVYFCASGFRSAGANVLTFGAGSRLTVL.

The chain combines TRBV5-5 with TRBJ2-1; the TCRdb D gene call, TRBD2, has no DNA to confirm it. Germline V gene lookup returns CDR1 SGHKS and CDR2 YYEKEE (reference sequence). The CDR3 consists of 13 residues. The CDR3: CASSWLAAGEQFF.

This chain uses TRBV21-1 with TRBJ1-5; the TRBD1 assignment by TCRdb is unverifiable without DNA. TRBV21-1 constitutes a pseudogene. This CDR3 spans 15 amino acids. The CDR3 reads CASSKGAQGGQPQHF.

The V call is TRBV30, the J call TRBJ2-6; TCRdb selects TRBD2, and the lack of DNA leaves this call unchecked. The germline gives CDR1 GTSNPN, CDR2 SVGIG (reference sequence). The CDR3 spans 16 residues. The CDR3 protein is CAWLSPGLPGANVLTF.

The chain joins TRBV29-1 to TRBJ2-3; TCRdb's D call, TRBD1, is unchecked because there is no DNA. The CDR3 has 13 amino acids. Germline loops: CDR1 SQVTM, CDR2 ANQGSEA. CDR3 protein: CSVVRGGTDTQYF.

The gene calls are TRBV29-1 and TRBJ2-1; TCRdb reports TRBD1, a call that lacks DNA to check it against. The germline gives CDR1 SQVTM, CDR2 ANQGSEA. The CDR3 has 14 amino acids. CDR3 region: CSVDGQGVYNEQFF.

This sequence joins TRBV27 and TRBJ2-5; TCRdb picks TRBD2, but there is no DNA to check that call. CDR1 and CDR2 (germline): MNHEY, SMNVEV (reference sequence). The CDR3 has 16 residues. The CDR3: CASRVGLAGNQETQYF.

The chain has TRBV29-1 and TRBJ2-4; TCRdb returns TRBD1, unconfirmable since there is no DNA. This CDR3 contains 18 residues. Germline V CDR1 and CDR2: SQVTM, ANQGSEA. CDR3 in amino acids: CSVGPVTGPSLAKNIQYF.

The gene calls are TRBV20-1 and TRBJ2-3; the TCRdb D gene call, TRBD1, has no DNA to confirm it. Germline values: CDR1 DFQATT, CDR2 SNEGSKA (reference sequence). The CDR3 covers 12 residues. This CDR3 is CSSRTGTDTQYF.

The V gene is TRBV20-1, the J gene TRBJ1-1; absent DNA, TCRdb's TRBD1 call cannot be checked. Germline CDR1 is DFQATT and CDR2 is SNEGSKA (reference sequence). CDR3 length: 15 residues. The CDR3 loop reads CSAPAADRAGTEAFF.

The chain uses TRBV5-1 and TRBJ2-2; TCRdb's D call of TRBD1 is untestable without DNA. Germline V gene lookup returns CDR1 SGHRS and CDR2 YFSETQ. The CDR3 is 18 amino acids. The CDR3 is CASSLATGTKRGTGELFF.

The chain recombines TRBV20-1 with TRBJ2-1; TCRdb calls TRBD2, which cannot be checked without DNA. In germline, CDR1 is DFQATT, CDR2 SNEGSKA (reference sequence). The CDR3 runs to 18 residues. The CDR3 loop is CSARSWPPREGSYNEQFF.

The chain is built from TRBV20-1 and TRBJ2-4; absent DNA, TCRdb's TRBD1 call cannot be checked. CDR1 is DFQATT, CDR2 SNEGSKA, per germline (reference sequence). The CDR3 sequence is 16 residues long. This chain's CDR3 is CSAQSRQGLSKNIQYF.

The chain couples TRBV29-1 to TRBJ1-1; TCRdb designates TRBD1, a call that cannot be tested without DNA. Germline lookup yields CDR1 SQVTM and CDR2 ANQGSEA. This CDR3 is built from 16 residues. The CDR3 loop reads CSVPTPNRGSITEAFF.

The chain recombines TRBV6-5 with TRBJ2-6. Germline V gene data show CDR1 as MNHEY and CDR2 as SVGAGI. This CDR3 region has 17 residues. CDR3 amino acids: CASSYEAVSSGANVLTF.

This chain connects TRBV5-6 to TRBJ2-1; the TCRdb call, TRBD2, lacks DNA for checking. Germline V gene lookup returns CDR1 SGHDT and CDR2 YYEEEE. The CDR3 runs 17 residues. The CDR3 reads CASRNRVNSLVVPEQFF.

V gene TRBV5-1 combines with J gene TRBJ1-1; TCRdb returns TRBD1, unconfirmable since there is no DNA. The CDR3 consists of 15 residues. Germline values: CDR1 SGHRS, CDR2 YFSETQ. CDR3: CASSLVGDANTEAFF.

The chain links TRBV4-1 to TRBJ1-2; TCRdb designates TRBD1, a call that cannot be tested without DNA. The CDR3 is 13 residues long. Germline assignment: CDR1 MGHRA and CDR2 YSYEKL. CDR3 in amino acids: CASMGPMNRGYTF.